Many counts were recorded for the clone carrying this T cell receptor (beta chain). Its antigen is not identified. TCRdb reanalysed the RT-PCR reads using MiXCR and keeps one entry per CDR3 protein. This repertoire shows 500,000 or so distinct CDR3 sequences, 11% found once; its top ten account for less than 15%. Deletions cut 0 bases from V and 6 bases from J, with 12 bases between. CDR1 and CDR2 from the germline V gene are SQVTM and ANQGSEA. CDR3 length equals 13 residues. This entry comes from a study of response to subunit inactivated influenza vaccine. The study's findings and limits: A suggestion made by the authors is that each seasonal influenza vaccination recruits few new T cells.

This TCR was sampled from a man in his forties or fifties who received an inactivated influenza vaccine. The genes are TRBV29-1 and TRBJ2-7, with a tentative D call TRBD2 (6 bases). The sample here was PBMCs from blood, taken more than 35 days after vaccination. This CDR3 reads CSVEDLFSGEQYF. Here the CDR3 DNA reads TGCAGCGTTGAAGATCTTTTTAGCGGCGAGCAGTACTTC.